The next 21 T cell receptor beta chains were all read from a single sample in a study of cytomegalovirus exposure and HLA in healthy donors. Clones were sequenced by immunoSEQ multiplex PCR, and TCRdb holds only the in-frame ones, with some missing. Seen here are 120,000 or so clones, 89% observed once, and the top ten hold 1.1%. Material for sequencing was PBMCs. Receptors were obtained from a woman aged 18 to 35 in good health and CMV-seronegative.

The chain carries TRBV27 and TRBJ2-7; TRBD2 agrees at 14 bases. CDR1 and CDR2 from the germline V gene are MNHEY and SMNVEV (reference sequence). Losses at the gene ends were 6 bases for V and 3 bases for J; bases not matched to a gene: 1. The CDR3 has 14 amino acids. The CDR3 spells CASRGTSGSYEQYF. The DNA of the CDR3 is TGTGCCAGCAGGGGGACTAGCGGGAGCTACGAGCAGTACTTC.

The rearrangement links TRBV25-1 to TRBJ1-4; D is possibly TRBD1 (6 bases). The CDR3 covers 17 residues. Germline lookup yields CDR1 MGHDK and CDR2 SYGVNS. The V and J ends lost 2 bases and 0 bases respectively, with 13 bases between them. The CDR3 region is CASSESLGQATNEKLFF. Written as DNA, the CDR3 is TGTGCCAGCAGTGAAAGTTTGGGACAAGCAACTAATGAAAAACTGTTTTTT.

This clone has only one observation. This rearrangement joins TRBV19 to TRBJ1-1; perhaps TRBD1 as D (6 bases). Trimming took 8 bases from V and 3 from J, leaving 16 bases between them. CDR1 LNHDA and CDR2 SQIVND come from the germline V gene (reference sequence). The CDR3 loop spans 14 amino acids. For the CDR3, the DNA is TGTGCCAGTTTCTCCCGCAGGGGCTACACTGAAGCTTTCTTT. Its translation is CASFSRRGYTEAFF.

The rearrangement links TRBV28 to TRBJ2-7; 8 positions agree with TRBD2. The CDR3 sequence is 13 residues long. V lost 6 bases, J lost 4 bases, and 5 bases stayed unmatched. Germline assignment: CDR1 MDHEN and CDR2 SYDVKM. This CDR3 reads CASRTGTSYEQYF. CDR3 nucleotide sequence: TGTGCCAGCAGAACGGGGACTAGTTACGAGCAGTACTTC.

This chain links TRBV5-4 with TRBJ2-1; TRBD2 agrees at 13 bases. V lost 7 bases to trimming and J lost 9 bases; unmatched junction nucleotides: 10. This CDR3 region has 15 residues. Per the germline V gene, CDR1 is SGHNT and CDR2 is YYREEE (reference sequence). The CDR3: CASGLLAGGLVEQFF. CDR3 nucleotides: TGTGCCAGCGGGTTACTAGCGGGGGGGCTCGTTGAGCAGTTCTTC.

J is TRBJ2-7 and V is TRBV11-2, with TRBD1 matching 7 bases. The CDR3 sequence is 13 residues long. V gave up 2 bases and J gave up 4 bases; unmatched junction bases: 2. Per germline, CDR1 SGHAT and CDR2 FQNNGV. The CDR3 loop reads CASSLSQGYEQYV. Written as DNA, the CDR3 is TGTGCCAGCAGCTTATCACAGGGGTACGAGCAGTACGTC.

The chain combines TRBV19 with TRBJ2-2; D gene ambiguous. V was trimmed by 4 bases and J by 2 bases, leaving 11 bases between them. This CDR3 is 15 amino acids long. From germline, CDR1 is LNHDA and CDR2 SQIVND (reference sequence). The CDR3 region is CASSRWSVNTGELFF. CDR3 bases: TGTGCCAGTAGTAGATGGTCGGTAAACACCGGGGAGCTGTTTTTT.

The rearrangement joins TRBV19 to TRBJ2-3; tentatively, D is TRBD2 (6 bases). This CDR3 has 16 residues. Germline loops: CDR1 LNHDA, CDR2 SQIVND (reference sequence). Between the trimmed V and J ends, which lost 1 base and 8 bases, there was a span of 19 bases. In nucleotides, the CDR3 is TGTGCCAGTAGTATAGGCCGGACTGGGCGGGGAGGTACGCAGTATTTT. Protein sequence: CASSIGRTGRGGTQYF.

V and J are TRBV4-1 and TRBJ2-7; D might be TRBD1 (5 bases). Trimming removed 0 bases at V and 3 bases at J, with 12 bases between. Germline assignment: CDR1 MGHRA and CDR2 YSYEKL. This CDR3 is built from 15 residues. The CDR3 region is CASSQDKGIFYEQYF. DNA for the CDR3: TGCGCCAGCAGCCAAGATAAGGGGATTTTCTACGAGCAGTACTTC.

This chain joins TRBV5-1 and TRBJ2-3; maybe TRBD1 (6 bases). The CDR3 has 13 amino acids. Germline CDR1 reads SGHRS; CDR2 reads YFSETQ. The V and J ends lost 7 bases and 5 bases respectively, with 14 bases between them. CDR3 sequence reads: CASRNRDGDTQYF. CDR3 nucleotides: TGCGCCAGCCGCAACAGGGACGGAGATACGCAGTATTTT.

J is TRBJ2-7 and V is TRBV7-6, with D unresolved. Germline CDR1 is SGHVS and CDR2 is FNYEAQ. V was trimmed by 5 bases and J by 3 bases, leaving 14 bases between them. This CDR3 region has 14 residues. CDR3 DNA sequence: TGTGCCAGCAGCCCCGACACCAATTTCTACGAGCAGTACTTC. Residues: CASSPDTNFYEQYF. Complete variable domain (other parts from reference TRBV7-6 and TRBJ2-7): GAGVSQSPRYKVTKRGQDVALRCDPISGHVSLYWYRQALGQGPEFLTYFNYEAQQDKSGLPNDRFSAERPEGSISTLTIQRTEQRDSAMYRCASSPDTNFYEQYFGPGTRLTVT.

V and J are TRBV11-2 and TRBJ2-1; a possible D gene is TRBD1 (6 bases). The CDR3 is 16 amino acids. Trimming cost V 5 bases and J 3 bases, with 17 bases left between them. Germline CDR1 and CDR2: SGHAT and FQNNGV. Here the CDR3 reads CASSTSGVGFYNEQFF. The CDR3 nucleotides read TGTGCCAGCAGCACTTCAGGGGTAGGGTTCTACAATGAGCAGTTCTTC.

This chain links TRBV6-5 with TRBJ2-7, with D tentatively TRBD1 (6 bases). With 5 bases removed from V and 5 bases from J, the gap between germline ends came to 16 bases. The germline V gene has CDR1 MNHEY and CDR2 SVGAGI. There are 14 residues in the CDR3. Here the CDR3 reads CASSGTSPIDEQYF. In nucleotides, the CDR3 is TGTGCCAGCAGTGGGACATCGCCGATTGACGAGCAGTACTTC.

The rearrangement links TRBV19 to TRBJ2-3; the D gene is possibly TRBD2 (7 bases). The CDR3 contains 15 residues. V dropped 3 bases and J dropped 0 bases, with 10 bases sitting between them. Germline V gene sequence: CDR1 LNHDA, CDR2 SQIVND (reference sequence). In DNA form, the CDR3 reads TGTGCCAGTAGTATGGGGGGGGCTAGCACAGATACGCAGTATTTT. The encoded protein is CASSMGGASTDTQYF. Filled out from reference TRBV19 and TRBJ2-3, the complete variable domain reads DGGITQSPKYLFRKEGQNVTLSCEQNLNHDAMYWYRQDPGQGLRLIYYSQIVNDFQKGDIAEGYSVSREKKESFPLTVTSAQKNPTAFYLCASSMGGASTDTQYFGPGTRLTVL.

The chain employs TRBV28 and TRBJ2-2; 8 bases fit TRBD1. Germline lookup yields CDR1 MDHEN and CDR2 SYDVKM. The CDR3 contains 14 residues. V shed 8 bases and J 7 bases; nucleotides not matched to a gene: 9. The CDR3 loop reads CASSGGAKVGELFF. CDR3 sequence (DNA): TGTGCCAGCTCAGGGGGCGCGAAAGTCGGGGAGCTGTTTTTT.

The chain combines TRBV19 with TRBJ1-2; tentative D call: TRBD1 (6 bases). V shed 3 bases and J shed 2 bases, with 16 bases lying between them. The CDR3 has 16 amino acids. Germline loops: CDR1 LNHDA, CDR2 SQIVND (reference sequence). CDR3 residues: CASSILDRNSNYGYTF. The CDR3 nucleotides read TGTGCCAGTAGTATCCTCGACAGGAATTCCAACTATGGCTACACCTTC.

V and J are TRBV30 and TRBJ2-2, with TRBD1 as a possible D gene (6 bases). This CDR3 contains 13 residues. Trimming removed 0 bases from V and 5 bases from J, with 7 bases in between. Germline V gene sequence: CDR1 GTSNPN, CDR2 SVGIG (reference sequence). The CDR3 loop is CAWSVRGTGELFF. Written as DNA, the CDR3 is TGTGCCTGGAGTGTTAGGGGGACCGGGGAGCTGTTTTTT.

Regarding this clone: The final CDR3 position lacks the conserved phenylalanine or tryptophan, pointing to a likely read error. The DNA is omitted, as the CDR3 cannot be located on it reliably, and the CDR3 follows TCRdb's listing. This rearrangement joins TRBV28 to TRBJ1-2; the table's D call of TRBD1 was not tested on the DNA. The CDR3 sequence runs 13 residues, both termini included. Germline CDR1 and CDR2: MDHEN and SYDVKM. CDR3 residues: CASSLARDSPLLV.

The chain recombines TRBV6-4 with TRBJ1-1; maybe TRBD1 (6 bases). The germline V and J ends were trimmed by 4 bases and 1 base, with 10 bases remaining between them. Germline V gene sequence: CDR1 MRHNA, CDR2 SNTAGT. The CDR3 has 14 amino acids. CDR3 nucleotides: TGTGCCAGCAGTGCGCAGGGGTCGAACACTGAAGCTTTCTTT. This translates into CASSAQGSNTEAFF.

The J gene is TRBJ1-4, the V gene TRBV5-6, with 7 bases fitting TRBD1. V was clipped by 6 bases and J by 0 bases; unmatched bases: 11. Germline CDR1 reads SGHDT; CDR2 reads YYEEEE. The CDR3 has 17 amino acids. CDR3 nucleotide sequence: TGTGCCAGCAATCTCGCAGGGGGTGTTGCAACTAATGAAAAACTGTTTTTT. Translated: CASNLAGGVATNEKLFF.

This chain joins TRBV13 and TRBJ1-1, with D tentatively TRBD1 (5 bases). The CDR3 extends over 14 amino acids. CDR1 and CDR2 from the germline V gene are PRHDT and FYEKMQ (reference sequence). Trimming took 6 bases from V and 3 from J, leaving 14 bases between them. The CDR3 spells CASRGTFLYTEAFF. CDR3 DNA sequence: TGTGCCAGCAGAGGGACTTTCCTTTACACTGAAGCTTTCTTT.